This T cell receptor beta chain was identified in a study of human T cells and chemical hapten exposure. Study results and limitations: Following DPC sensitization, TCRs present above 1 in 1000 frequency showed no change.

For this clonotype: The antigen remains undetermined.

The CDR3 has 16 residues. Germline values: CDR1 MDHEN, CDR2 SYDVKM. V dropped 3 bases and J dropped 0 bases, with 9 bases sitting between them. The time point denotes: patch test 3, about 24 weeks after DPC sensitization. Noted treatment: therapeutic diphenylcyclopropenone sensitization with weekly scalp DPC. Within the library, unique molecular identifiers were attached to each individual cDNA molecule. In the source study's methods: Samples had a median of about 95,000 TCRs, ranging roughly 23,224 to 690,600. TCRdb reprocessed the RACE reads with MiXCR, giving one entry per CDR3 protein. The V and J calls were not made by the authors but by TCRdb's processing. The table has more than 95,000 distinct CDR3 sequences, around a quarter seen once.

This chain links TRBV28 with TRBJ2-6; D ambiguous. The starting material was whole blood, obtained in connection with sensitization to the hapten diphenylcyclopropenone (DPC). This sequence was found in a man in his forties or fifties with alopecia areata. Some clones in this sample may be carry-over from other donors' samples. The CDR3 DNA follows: TGTGCCAGCAGTTTCTGGGTACCCTCTGGGGCCAACGTCCTGACTTTC. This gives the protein CASSFWVPSGANVLTF.